The rows below give T cell receptor beta chains drawn from one sample of a study of T cell responses to AZD1222 COVID-19 vaccine. Clones were sequenced by immunoSEQ multiplex PCR, and TCRdb holds only the in-frame ones, with some missing. The sample includes tens of thousands of clones, 85% to 95% of them seen just once. Sequenced here: peripheral blood, sampled 28 days after the second AZD1222 dose. These receptors all come from an adult who received the AZD1222 COVID-19 vaccine. Each CDR3 is given with its conserved first and last residue. A D gene is named only where the DNA matches it firmly. For some rows the clone size is stated as once, few or many, or as a class when expanded; others skip it.

j_call clone_size d_call v_call cdr3_aa cdr3_nt
TRBJ1-5 . . TRBV10-1 CASSDNSNQPQHF TGCGCCAGCAGTGATAATAGCAATCAGCCCCAGCATTTT
TRBJ2-7 . . TRBV27 CASRHRSYEQYF TGTGCCAGCAGGCACCGCTCCTACGAGCAGTACTTC
TRBJ2-1 . . TRBV2 CASSRTPLAESYNEQFF TGTGCCAGCAGTAGGACGCCTTTAGCAGAATCCTACAATGAGCAGTTCTTC
TRBJ2-3 . . TRBV7-9 CASSLALRTDTQYF TGTGCCAGCAGCTTAGCGCTGAGAACAGATACGCAGTATTTT
TRBJ1-2 . . TRBV29-1 CSVLVTAYGYTF TGCAGCGTTCTTGTGACAGCCTATGGCTACACCTTC
TRBJ1-5 . TRBD1 TRBV9 CASSATGGGSQPQHF TGTGCCAGCAGCGCGACAGGGGGCGGGAGTCAGCCCCAGCATTTT
TRBJ1-4 . . TRBV18 CASSPYGGANEKLFF TGTGCCAGCTCACCCTACGGGGGAGCTAATGAAAAACTGTTTTTT
TRBJ1-3 . TRBD1 TRBV5-1 CASSVERGPGNTIYF TGCGCCAGCAGCGTGGAAAGGGGGCCTGGAAACACCATATATTTT
TRBJ1-5 . TRBD1 TRBV6-6 CASSYDRADQPQHF TGTGCCAGCAGTTACGACAGGGCAGATCAGCCCCAGCATTTT
TRBJ2-7 . . TRBV28 CASIGTGGFYEQYF TGTGCCAGCATAGGAACCGGAGGATTCTACGAGCAGTACTTC
TRBJ2-7 . . TRBV4-1 CASSQNGQTEEKYF TGCGCCAGCAGTCAAAACGGACAGACCGAGGAGAAGTACTTC
TRBJ1-4 . . TRBV5-1 CASSRGLGNEKLFF TGCGCCAGCAGCCGGGGATTAGGAAATGAAAAACTGTTTTTT
TRBJ2-3 . TRBD2 TRBV5-1 CASTRGSGGPGDTQYF TGCGCCAGCACTCGGGGCAGCGGGGGGCCGGGGGATACGCAGTATTTT
TRBJ1-5 . TRBD1 TRBV6-5 CASSYGRFTGGQPQHF TGTGCCAGCAGTTACGGTCGTTTCACAGGGGGCCAGCCCCAGCATTTT
TRBJ2-1 . . TRBV5-1 CASSLGGNEQFF TGCGCCAGCAGCTTGGGGGGCAATGAGCAGTTCTTC
TRBJ1-1 . . TRBV9 CASSVAQGTEAFF TGTGCCAGCAGCGTAGCGCAAGGCACTGAAGCTTTCTTT
TRBJ2-3 . TRBD2 TRBV29-1 CSVEGTSDTDTQYF TGCAGCGTTGAAGGGACTAGCGACACAGATACGCAGTATTTT
TRBJ1-2 . . TRBV11-2 CASSLVQGYGYTF TGTGCCAGCAGCTTGGTACAGGGCTATGGCTACACCTTC
TRBJ2-7 once . TRBV7-3 CASSFRGNEYEQYF TGTGCCAGCAGCTTCCGAGGGAACGAGTACGAGCAGTACTTC
TRBJ1-2 few TRBD1 TRBV7-9 CASSHGTGGSFYGYTF TGTGCCAGCAGCCACGGGACAGGGGGATCATTCTATGGCTACACCTTC
TRBJ1-4 . . TRBV7-8 CASSLYGEKLFF TGTGCCAGCAGCTTATATGGTGAGAAACTGTTTTTT
TRBJ2-7 . TRBD2 TRBV6-2/TRBV6-3 CASSSGASGGYEQYF TGTGCCAGCAGTTCCGGGGCTAGCGGGGGGTACGAGCAGTACTTC
TRBJ1-4 . TRBD1 TRBV30 CAWSRLTGGDEKLFF TGTGCCTGGAGTCGCTTAACAGGGGGGGATGAAAAACTGTTTTTT
TRBJ1-1 . . TRBV2 CASSGPTRLGTEAFF TGTGCCAGCAGTGGACCAACCAGGCTTGGCACTGAAGCTTTCTTT
TRBJ2-7 . . TRBV2 CASLDLSYEQYF TGTGCCAGCCTGGACCTATCCTACGAGCAGTACTTC
TRBJ2-7 . TRBD1 TRBV6-5 CASRPTGGYEQYF TGTGCCAGCAGGCCGACAGGGGGCTACGAGCAGTACTTC
TRBJ2-7 . . TRBV4-1 CASSQGRNGPPFEQYF TGCGCCAGCAGCCAAGGCAGGAATGGCCCCCCTTTCGAGCAGTACTTC
TRBJ2-1 . . TRBV28 CASGLNSYNEQFF TGTGCCAGCGGGCTCAACTCCTACAATGAGCAGTTCTTC
TRBJ2-1 . . TRBV7-6 CASSNYNEQFF TGTGCCAGCAGCAATTACAATGAGCAGTTCTTC
TRBJ2-7 . . TRBV2 CASSGAYEQYF TGTGCCAGCAGTGGGGCCTACGAGCAGTACTTC
TRBJ2-1 . TRBD2 TRBV2 CASNADAGVEQFF TGTGCCAGCAACGCGGACGCGGGGGTTGAGCAGTTCTTC
TRBJ1-4 . . TRBV5-5 CASSLRVVNEKLFF TGTGCCAGCAGCCTTCGGGTCGTTAATGAAAAACTGTTTTTT
TRBJ2-7 . TRBD2 TRBV30 CAWAAGTHYEQYF TGTGCCTGGGCAGCGGGAACACACTACGAGCAGTACTTC
TRBJ2-5 . . TRBV14 CASSQDLGSLVLETQYF TGTGCCAGCAGCCAAGATCTGGGCAGCCTGGTCCTTGAGACCCAGTACTTC
TRBJ2-1 few . TRBV19 CASSSDYGNEQFF TGTGCCAGTAGTAGCGACTATGGCAATGAGCAGTTCTTC
TRBJ2-7 . TRBD2 TRBV5-6 CASSWGTSGMRDEQYF TGTGCCAGCAGCTGGGGGACTAGCGGGATGAGGGACGAGCAGTACTTC
TRBJ1-4 once . TRBV5-1 CASTRDSWSSNEKLFF TGCGCCAGCACCCGGGACTCCTGGTCCTCTAATGAAAAACTGTTTTTT
TRBJ2-1 . . TRBV27 CASRYEQFF TGTGCCAGCAGGTATGAGCAGTTCTTC
TRBJ2-7 . . TRBV5-1 CASSIDRPNTGEQYF TGCGCCAGCAGCATCGATCGTCCCAACACAGGCGAGCAGTACTTC
TRBJ2-7 . TRBD2 TRBV2 CASSEGLADSYEQYF TGTGCCAGCAGTGAAGGACTAGCGGATTCCTACGAGCAGTACTTC
TRBJ1-1 . TRBD1 TRBV2 CASSGDRGSSAEAFF TGTGCCAGCAGTGGGGACAGGGGGTCGTCGGCTGAAGCTTTCTTT
TRBJ1-2 . TRBD1 TRBV15 CATSSGPHNRGGYTF TGTGCCACCAGCAGCGGGCCCCATAACAGGGGTGGCTACACCTTC
TRBJ2-3 . TRBD2 TRBV28 CASSPLGGLAGGDTQYF TGTGCCAGCAGCCCCTTGGGGGGACTAGCGGGCGGGGATACGCAGTATTTT
TRBJ2-1 . TRBD2 TRBV9 CASSLIAGVGYNEQFF TGTGCCAGCAGCTTGATAGCGGGAGTCGGCTACAATGAGCAGTTCTTC
TRBJ1-2 . . TRBV5-1 CASSIPSGGYTF TGCGCCAGCAGCATTCCATCGGGGGGCTACACCTTC
TRBJ2-7 . TRBD1 TRBV13 CASSSVRDRTRGGEQYF TGTGCCAGCAGCTCCGTCCGGGACAGGACCAGAGGGGGGGAGCAGTACTTC
TRBJ1-6 . . TRBV4-2 CASRGGDGNSPLHF TGTGCCAGCCGCGGCGGGGACGGTAATTCACCCCTCCACTTT
TRBJ2-2 few . TRBV7-2 CASSRGHISGELFF TGTGCCAGCAGCCGGGGCCACATCTCTGGGGAGCTGTTTTTT
TRBJ1-1 . . TRBV7-2 CASSLVKSVTEAFF TGTGCCAGCAGCTTAGTTAAGTCGGTAACTGAAGCTTTCTTT
TRBJ2-1 . . TRBV5-1 CASSSGTSTGNEQFF TGCGCCAGCAGCTCGGGGACATCGACCGGCAATGAGCAGTTCTTC
TRBJ2-2 . TRBD2 TRBV24-1 CATSDFHSSGSNTGELFF TGTGCCACCAGTGACTTTCATAGTAGCGGGTCGAACACCGGGGAGCTGTTTTTT
TRBJ1-2 . . TRBV6-5 CASTRDYGYTF TGTGCCAGCACGCGAGACTATGGCTACACCTTC
TRBJ1-5 . . TRBV2 CAGKSGSNQPQHF TGTGCCGGAAAATCTGGGAGCAATCAGCCCCAGCATTTT